This T cell receptor (beta chain) was captured in a study of CD8+ T cells in alopecia areata. Study context: Patients in the study were on tofacitinib for 6 to 18 months, then off it for 6 months.

Treatment here: oral pan-JAK inhibitor, 5-10 mg twice daily. The CDR3 totals 11 residues. CDR1 is LGHNT, CDR2 FRNRAP, per germline. The V end lost 7 bases, the J end lost 2 bases, and 5 bases lay between the germline ends. Following extraction, RNA underwent reverse transcription to cDNA, which served as the sequencing template. The data were produced by immunoSEQ multiplex PCR, yet TCRdb's version contains in-frame clones alone and is incomplete. The sample comprises 250,000 to 300,000 clones, over 45% of which are singletons, and more than 1.5% rests with the top ten. This chain links TRBV12-5 with TRBJ1-2; D not certain. This receptor was taken from a human donor with alopecia areata. Sequencing was performed on CD4+ T cells sorted from blood, taken at week 24, from a patient treated with tofacitinib. CDR3 in DNA: TGTGCTAGTGAGTCCAACTATGGCTACACCTTC. It translates to CASESNYGYTF.